Described below is a single TCR beta chain sequence and its context. Its target is unknown. Germline CDR1 SGHAT, CDR2 FQNNGV. This CDR3 contains 16 residues. V was clipped by 5 bases and J by 0 bases; unmatched bases: 6. Semi-nested PCR with Nested Universal Primer A followed constant-region reverse priming of full-length variable regions. Via MiXCR, TCRdb re-called the 5' RACE reads, giving one row per CDR3 protein. The data contain fewer than 15,000 distinct CDR3 sequences, about 25% of them singletons. Findings and limits, study-wide: Larger-cohort validation covered only one TCR beta V-J rearrangement. Tumor-infiltrating Treg TCR alpha and beta sequences overlapped most with tumor naive CD4+ T cells, then blood naive. In terms of TCR gene usage, tumor memory CD4+ T cells clustered together with blood and lymph node memory CD4+ cells, as well as with lymph node naive CD4+ cells.

The sequence derives from a female donor with breast cancer. Input material: naive CD4+ T cells sorted from blood. Subset defined: naive CD4+ T cells, CD4+CD45RA+CD25-. This chain joins TRBV11-2 and TRBJ2-1; 8 bases agree with TRBD2. For the CDR3, the DNA is TGTGCCAGCAGCGTGACAAGCGGGAGCTCCTACAATGAGCAGTTCTTC. This translates into CASSVTSGSSYNEQFF.